A selection of T cell receptor beta chains follows, all from one sample in a study of blood T cell repertoires in COVID-19. The protocol was immunoSEQ multiplex PCR, while the TCRdb copy is restricted to in-frame clones and leaves out a portion. This sample has 65,000 to 90,000 clones, with more than 70% found just once. Sequencing was carried out using peripheral blood. All receptors derive from a man aged 45-60 years with active COVID-19. The CDR3 runs from the conserved cysteine through the conserved F or W. Fields, in order: V gene, J gene, clone size, D gene, CDR3 protein, CDR3 DNA. A D gene is named only where the DNA matches it firmly. Size values are once, few and many counts, or a class for expanded clones, and some rows have none.

>TRBV29-1|TRBJ2-5|NA|TRBD1
CSVTGTARYQETQYF
TGCAGCGTAACGGGGACAGCGAGGTACCAAGAGACCCAGTACTTC
>TRBV28|TRBJ1-1|NA|NA
CACTGTEAFF
TGTGCTTGTACAGGAACTGAAGCTTTCTTT
>TRBV7-9|TRBJ2-6|NA|NA
CASSFPKQGGGANVLTF
TGTGCCAGCAGCTTCCCTAAACAGGGTGGTGGGGCCAACGTCCTGACTTTC
>TRBV30|TRBJ2-1|NA|TRBD2
CAWRVGLVPGNEQFF
TGTGCCTGGAGGGTGGGACTAGTCCCGGGCAATGAGCAGTTCTTC
>TRBV3-1/TRBV3-2|TRBJ2-3|NA|NA
CASSLHAVTDTQYF
TGTGCCAGCAGCCTCCACGCGGTCACAGATACGCAGTATTTT
>TRBV30|TRBJ2-1|NA|TRBD1
CAWSRGQGAYNEQFF
TGTGCCTGGAGCAGAGGACAGGGGGCCTACAATGAGCAGTTCTTC
>TRBV28|TRBJ2-7|NA|TRBD1
CASSLPDRDDSEQYF
TGTGCCAGCAGTTTACCGGACAGGGACGACTCCGAGCAGTACTTC
>TRBV28|TRBJ1-3|once|TRBD1
CASSLARGNTIYF
TGTGCCAGCAGTTTGGCCAGGGGGAACACCATATATTTT
>TRBV24-1|TRBJ2-5|NA|NA
CATSEALLGEETQYF
TGTGCCACCAGTGAGGCTCTCCTAGGTGAAGAGACCCAGTACTTC
>TRBV6-5|TRBJ2-3|NA|TRBD2
CASSPRGVTDTQYF
TGTGCCAGCAGTCCGCGGGGGGTGACAGATACGCAGTATTTT
>TRBV5-8|TRBJ2-7|NA|NA
CASSIDSSYEQYF
TGTGCCAGCAGCATTGACAGTTCCTACGAGCAGTACTTC
>TRBV6-2/TRBV6-3|TRBJ2-2|NA|NA
CASSYSGPQRDTGELFF
TGTGCCAGCAGTTACTCCGGGCCCCAGCGGGACACCGGGGAGCTGTTTTTT
>TRBV6-4|TRBJ1-1|NA|TRBD1
CASSSWTGATEAFF
TGTGCCAGCAGTTCGTGGACAGGGGCGACTGAAGCTTTCTTT
>TRBV28|TRBJ1-5|NA|TRBD1
CASSPGGHFGQPQHF
TGTGCCAGCAGCCCAGGGGGCCATTTTGGTCAGCCCCAGCATTTT
>TRBV5-6|TRBJ2-5|once|NA
CASSSRSNGPGTQYF
TGTGCCAGCAGCTCCCGATCGAATGGTCCGGGGACCCAGTACTTC
>TRBV7-9|TRBJ2-1|NA|TRBD2
CASSRWGRAAYNEQFF
TGTGCCAGCAGCCGCTGGGGGAGGGCCGCCTACAATGAGCAGTTCTTC
>TRBV7-3|TRBJ1-5|NA|NA
CASSLGAWGVRSPQHF
TGTGCCAGCAGCTTAGGGGCCTGGGGGGTCCGGTCGCCCCAGCATTTT
>TRBV7-2|TRBJ2-1|NA|TRBD1
CASSPRRANRGAYNEQFF
TGTGCCAGCAGCCCCCGGCGTGCTAACAGGGGGGCCTACAATGAGCAGTTCTTC
>TRBV28|TRBJ1-5|NA|TRBD1
CASSAQGAHQPQHF
TGTGCCAGCAGTGCACAGGGGGCCCATCAGCCCCAGCATTTT
>TRBV7-9|TRBJ2-7|NA|TRBD1
CASSLGRGSLEQYF
TGTGCCAGCAGCTTAGGCAGGGGGAGCCTCGAGCAGTACTTC
>TRBV10-3|TRBJ2-7|NA|TRBD1
CAISDPDRGTYEQYF
TGTGCCATCAGTGACCCGGACAGGGGCACCTACGAGCAGTACTTC
>TRBV2|TRBJ2-1|NA|NA
CASSESSRDNEQFF
TGTGCCAGCAGTGAGTCTAGCCGGGATAATGAGCAGTTCTTC
>TRBV9|TRBJ2-1|once|TRBD2
CASSVATSEEQFF
TGTGCCAGCAGCGTAGCAACTAGCGAGGAGCAGTTCTTC
>TRBV27|TRBJ1-4|NA|NA
CASSLRHNEKLFF
TGTGCCAGCAGTTTGCGACACAACGAAAAACTGTTTTTT
>TRBV2|TRBJ1-2|NA|NA
CASRLGGDGYTF
TGTGCCAGCAGGTTGGGAGGGGACGGCTACACCTTC
>TRBV28|TRBJ1-4|NA|TRBD1
CASRYDRVPNEKLFF
TGTGCCAGCAGATACGACAGGGTGCCGAATGAAAAACTGTTTTTT
>TRBV2|TRBJ2-2|NA|NA
CASREQGGSGELFF
TGTGCCAGCAGGGAACAGGGTGGATCCGGGGAGCTGTTTTTT
>TRBV28|TRBJ1-4|NA|NA
CASSSRATNEKLFF
TGTGCCAGCAGTTCCAGGGCAACTAATGAAAAACTGTTTTTT
>TRBV7-9|TRBJ1-5|once|TRBD1
CASSATGAVGNQPQHF
TGTGCCAGCAGCGCAACAGGGGCGGTTGGCAATCAGCCCCAGCATTTT
>TRBV6-5|TRBJ2-3|NA|TRBD2
CASSHGALAGATQYF
TGTGCCAGCAGTCACGGGGCGCTAGCGGGAGCTACGCAGTATTTT
>TRBV3-1/TRBV3-2|TRBJ2-1|NA|TRBD1
CASSRPTGDNESYSYNEQFF
TGTGCCAGCAGCCGACCGACAGGGGATAACGAGTCCTACTCCTACAATGAGCAGTTCTTC
>TRBV3-1/TRBV3-2|TRBJ2-6|NA|NA
CASSHERGSGANVLTF
TGTGCCAGCAGCCACGAGCGAGGGTCTGGGGCCAACGTCCTGACTTTC
>TRBV4-3|TRBJ2-3|NA|TRBD2
CASSRGGGNTDTQYF
TGCGCCAGCAGCCGAGGCGGGGGAAACACAGATACGCAGTATTTT
>TRBV30|TRBJ1-1|once|NA
CAWNLQGHTEAFF
TGTGCCTGGAATCTCCAGGGTCACACTGAAGCTTTCTTT
>TRBV4-2|TRBJ1-4|NA|NA
CASSQKNEALTNEKLFF
TGTGCCAGCAGCCAAAAAAATGAAGCGTTAACTAATGAAAAACTGTTTTTT
>TRBV6-5|TRBJ1-2|NA|NA
CASSSGSYGYTF
TGTGCCAGCAGTTCAGGGTCCTATGGCTACACCTTC
>TRBV30|TRBJ2-2|NA|TRBD2
CAWSVRGRAYTGELFF
TGTGCCTGGAGTGTACGCGGGAGAGCATACACCGGGGAGCTGTTTTTT
>TRBV27|TRBJ1-5|NA|NA
CASRGQLNQPQHF
TGTGCCAGCCGAGGACAGCTCAATCAGCCCCAGCATTTT
>TRBV5-5|TRBJ1-2|NA|TRBD1
CASSFPGKQGAAHGYTF
TGTGCCAGCAGCTTCCCAGGCAAACAGGGGGCTGCTCATGGCTACACCTTC
>TRBV19|TRBJ2-7|once|NA
CATTGSSYEQYF
TGTGCCACCACAGGGTCCTCCTACGAGCAGTACTTC
>TRBV4-1|TRBJ1-1|NA|NA
CASSQDWGGTEAFF
TGCGCCAGCAGCCAAGATTGGGGGGGCACTGAAGCTTTCTTT
>TRBV27|TRBJ2-7|NA|NA
CASSLLSRTVYEQYF
TGTGCCAGCAGTTTACTATCACGGACAGTGTACGAGCAGTACTTC
>TRBV6-5|TRBJ2-2|few|TRBD1
CASSYQSDRFSGELFF
TGTGCCAGCAGTTACCAATCGGACAGGTTCAGCGGGGAGCTGTTTTTT
>TRBV18|TRBJ2-2|NA|TRBD1
CASSPPTGVGTGELFF
TGTGCCAGCTCACCCCCTACAGGGGTGGGCACCGGGGAGCTGTTTTTT
>TRBV28|TRBJ1-1|NA|NA
CASSKIIRVYTEAFF
TGTGCCAGCAGTAAAATCATCAGGGTTTACACTGAAGCTTTCTTT
>TRBV4-3|TRBJ2-5|NA|TRBD2
CASSQDFRTSGTFETQYF
TGCGCCAGCAGCCAAGACTTTAGGACTAGCGGAACATTCGAGACCCAGTACTTC
>TRBV9|TRBJ1-1|NA|NA
CASSAIKGQGGWNTEAFF
TGTGCCAGCAGCGCTATTAAGGGGCAGGGTGGGTGGAACACTGAAGCTTTCTTT
>TRBV6-2/TRBV6-3|TRBJ1-1|NA|TRBD1
CASSYSPRTGAPHTEAFF
TGTGCCAGCAGTTACTCTCCGAGGACAGGGGCCCCCCACACTGAAGCTTTCTTT
>TRBV7-8|TRBJ2-5|NA|NA
CASSFSETEETQYF
TGTGCCAGCAGCTTTTCCGAGACAGAAGAGACCCAGTACTTC
>TRBV5-1|TRBJ2-2|NA|TRBD2
CASSSSGGEPTGELFF
TGCGCCAGCAGCTCTAGCGGGGGGGAGCCCACCGGGGAGCTGTTTTTT
>TRBV7-2|TRBJ2-1|few|NA
CASSFRSRDEQFF
TGTGCCAGCAGCTTTCGGTCACGCGATGAGCAGTTCTTC
>TRBV24-1|TRBJ2-1|NA|NA
CATTGQTNEQFF
TGTGCCACCACCGGACAGACCAATGAGCAGTTCTTC
>TRBV6-6|TRBJ1-1|NA|NA
CATSKQGWDTEAFF
TGTGCCACCTCGAAGCAGGGCTGGGATACTGAAGCTTTCTTT
>TRBV4-2|TRBJ1-1|NA|TRBD1
CASSHDRGSAEAFF
TGTGCCAGCAGCCATGACAGGGGGTCGGCTGAAGCTTTCTTT
>TRBV4-1|TRBJ2-3|NA|NA
CASSRSETGRSDTQYF
TGCGCCAGCAGCCGATCCGAGACAGGGAGGAGTGATACGCAGTATTTT
>TRBV6-5|TRBJ2-3|NA|NA
CASSYNSRGGGDTQYF
TGTGCCAGCAGTTACAACTCACGGGGCGGAGGGGATACGCAGTATTTT
>TRBV24-1|TRBJ2-5|once|TRBD2
CATSDLQGGFQETQYF
TGTGCCACCAGTGATTTGCAGGGAGGGTTTCAAGAGACCCAGTACTTC
>TRBV19|TRBJ2-2|NA|NA
CASSERRSDTGELFF
TGTGCCAGTAGTGAACGGAGGTCGGACACCGGGGAGCTGTTTTTT
>TRBV4-3|TRBJ1-5|NA|NA
CASSQDTQGLQPQHF
TGCGCCAGCAGCCAAGATACCCAGGGGCTTCAGCCCCAGCATTTT